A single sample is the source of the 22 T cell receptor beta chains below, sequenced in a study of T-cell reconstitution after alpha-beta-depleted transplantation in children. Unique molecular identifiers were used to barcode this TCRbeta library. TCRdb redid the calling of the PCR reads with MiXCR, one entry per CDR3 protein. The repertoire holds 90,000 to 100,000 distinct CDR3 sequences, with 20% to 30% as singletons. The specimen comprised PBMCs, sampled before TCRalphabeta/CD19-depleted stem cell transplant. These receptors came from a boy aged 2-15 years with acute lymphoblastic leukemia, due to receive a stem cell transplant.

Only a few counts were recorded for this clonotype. CDR3 residues: CASSVYNEQFF. The DNA for the CDR3 is TGTGCCAGCAGCGTCTACAATGAGCAGTTCTTC. This sequence joins TRBV7-2 and TRBJ2-1, with D uncertain. Between the trimmed V and J ends, which lost 5 bases and 3 bases, there was a span of 2 bases. CDR3 size: 11 residues. CDR1 is SGHTA and CDR2 is FQGNSA in the germline V gene.

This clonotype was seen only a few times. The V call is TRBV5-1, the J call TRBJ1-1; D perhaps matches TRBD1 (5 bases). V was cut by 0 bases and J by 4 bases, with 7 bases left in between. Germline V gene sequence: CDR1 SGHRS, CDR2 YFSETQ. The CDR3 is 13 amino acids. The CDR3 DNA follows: TGCGCCAGCAGCTTGGACAGGACCACTGAAGCTTTCTTT. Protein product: CASSLDRTTEAFF. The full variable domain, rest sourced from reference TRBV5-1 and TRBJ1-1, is KAGVTQTPRYLIKTRGQQVTLSCSPISGHRSVSWYQQTPGQGLQFLFEYFSETQRNKGNFPGRFSGRQFSNSRSEMNVSTLELGDSALYLCASSLDRTTEAFFGQGTRLTVV.

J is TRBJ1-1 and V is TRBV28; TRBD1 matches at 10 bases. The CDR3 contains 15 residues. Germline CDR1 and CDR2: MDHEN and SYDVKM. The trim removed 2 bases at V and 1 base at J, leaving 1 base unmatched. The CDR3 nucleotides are TGTGCCAGCAGTTTAGGGGACAGGGGGAACACTGAAGCTTTCTTT. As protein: CASSLGDRGNTEAFF.

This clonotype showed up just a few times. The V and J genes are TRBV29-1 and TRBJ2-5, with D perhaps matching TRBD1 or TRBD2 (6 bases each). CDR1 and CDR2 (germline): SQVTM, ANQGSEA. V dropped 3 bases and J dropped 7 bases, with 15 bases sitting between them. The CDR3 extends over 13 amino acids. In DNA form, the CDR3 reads TGCAGCGTTGATGAGGGGGGCGCGGGGACCCAGTACTTC. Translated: CSVDEGGAGTQYF.

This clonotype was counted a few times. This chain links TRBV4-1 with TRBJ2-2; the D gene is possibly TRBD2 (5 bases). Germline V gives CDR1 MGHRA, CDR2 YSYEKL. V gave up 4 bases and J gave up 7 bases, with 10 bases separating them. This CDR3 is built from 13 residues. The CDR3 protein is CASSPARGGELFF. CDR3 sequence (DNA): TGCGCCAGCAGCCCCGCCCGGGGCGGGGAGCTGTTTTTT.

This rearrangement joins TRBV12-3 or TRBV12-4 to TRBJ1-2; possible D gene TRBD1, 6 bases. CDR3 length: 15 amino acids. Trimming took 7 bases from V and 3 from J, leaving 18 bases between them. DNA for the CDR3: TGTGCCAGCACCTCACATGGGGGGGCGGACTATGGCTACACCTTC. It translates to CASTSHGGADYGYTF.

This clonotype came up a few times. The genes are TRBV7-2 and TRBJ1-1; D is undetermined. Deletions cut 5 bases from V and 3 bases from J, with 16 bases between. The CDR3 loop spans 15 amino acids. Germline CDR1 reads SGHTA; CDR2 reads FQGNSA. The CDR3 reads CASSKEAGRYTEAFF. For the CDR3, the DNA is TGTGCCAGCAGCAAAGAAGCAGGCCGATACACTGAAGCTTTCTTT.

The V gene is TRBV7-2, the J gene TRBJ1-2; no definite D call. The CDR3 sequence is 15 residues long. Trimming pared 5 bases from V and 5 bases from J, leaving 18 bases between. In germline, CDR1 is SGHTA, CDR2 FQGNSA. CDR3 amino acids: CASSHDLGEFYGYTF. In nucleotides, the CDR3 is TGTGCCAGCAGCCACGACCTCGGCGAGTTTTATGGCTACACCTTC.

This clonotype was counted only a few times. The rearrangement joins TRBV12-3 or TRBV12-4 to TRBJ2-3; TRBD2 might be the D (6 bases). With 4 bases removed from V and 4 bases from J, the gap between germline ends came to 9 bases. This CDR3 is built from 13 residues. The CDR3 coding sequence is TGTGCCAGCAGTTCCGGGGAGGCAGATACGCAGTATTTT. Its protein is CASSSGEADTQYF.

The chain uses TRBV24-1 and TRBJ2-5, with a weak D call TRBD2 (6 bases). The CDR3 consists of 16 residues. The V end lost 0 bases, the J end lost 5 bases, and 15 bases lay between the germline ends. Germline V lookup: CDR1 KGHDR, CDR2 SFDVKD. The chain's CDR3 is CATSDLNGGGWETQYF. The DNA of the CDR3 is TGTGCCACCAGTGATTTGAATGGTGGAGGGTGGGAGACCCAGTACTTC.

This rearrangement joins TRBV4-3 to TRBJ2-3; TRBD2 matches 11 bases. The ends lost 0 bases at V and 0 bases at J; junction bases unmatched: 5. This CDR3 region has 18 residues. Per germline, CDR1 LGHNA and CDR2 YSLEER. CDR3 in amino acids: CASSQEPSGRLSTDTQYF. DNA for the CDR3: TGCGCCAGCAGCCAAGAGCCTAGCGGGAGGTTGAGCACAGATACGCAGTATTTT.

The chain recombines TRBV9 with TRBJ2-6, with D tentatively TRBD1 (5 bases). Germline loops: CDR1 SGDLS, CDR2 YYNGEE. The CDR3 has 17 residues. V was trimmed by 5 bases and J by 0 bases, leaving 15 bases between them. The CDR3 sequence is CASSRQLGTSGANVLTF. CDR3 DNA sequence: TGTGCCAGCAGTCGACAGCTTGGAACCTCTGGGGCCAACGTCCTGACTTTC.

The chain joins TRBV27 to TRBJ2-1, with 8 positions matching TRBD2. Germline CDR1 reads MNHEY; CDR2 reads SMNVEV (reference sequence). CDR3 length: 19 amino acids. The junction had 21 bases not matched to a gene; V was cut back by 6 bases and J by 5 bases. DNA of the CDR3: TGTGCCAGCAGCCTACTAGCGGATATGGATCTATGGGCCGACAATGAGCAGTTCTTC. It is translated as CASSLLADMDLWADNEQFF.

In nucleotides, the CDR3 is TGCGCCAGCAGCCAAGATCAACGCTATGGCTACACCTTC. This encodes CASSQDQRYGYTF. V is TRBV4-1 and J is TRBJ1-2; D not certain. The CDR3 runs to 13 residues. Trimming pared 0 bases from V and 4 bases from J, leaving 6 bases between. The V gene's germline CDR1 is MGHRA and CDR2 YSYEKL.

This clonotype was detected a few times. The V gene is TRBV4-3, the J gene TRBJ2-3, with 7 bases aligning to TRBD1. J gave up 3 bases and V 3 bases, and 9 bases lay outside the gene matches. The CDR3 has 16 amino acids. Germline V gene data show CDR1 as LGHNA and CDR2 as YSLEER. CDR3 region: CASSQERQGGTDTQYF. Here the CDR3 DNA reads TGCGCCAGCAGCCAGGAGAGACAGGGCGGGACAGATACGCAGTATTTT.

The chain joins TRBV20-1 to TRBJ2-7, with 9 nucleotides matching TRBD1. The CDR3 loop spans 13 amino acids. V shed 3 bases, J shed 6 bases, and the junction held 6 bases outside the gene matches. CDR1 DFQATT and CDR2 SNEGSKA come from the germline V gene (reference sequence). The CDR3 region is CSARTGGKGEQYF. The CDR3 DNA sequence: TGCAGTGCTAGGACAGGGGGGAAAGGCGAGCAGTACTTC.

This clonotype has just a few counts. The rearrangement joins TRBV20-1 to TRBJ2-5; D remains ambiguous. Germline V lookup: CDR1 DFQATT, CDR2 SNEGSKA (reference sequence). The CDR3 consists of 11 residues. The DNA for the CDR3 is TGCAGGGCAGCGAACCAAGAGACCCAGTACTTC. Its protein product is CRAANQETQYF.

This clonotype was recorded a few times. In DNA, the CDR3 is TGCGCCAGCAGCAATAGGACAGGGAAAAATTCACCCCTCCACTTT. This codes for CASSNRTGKNSPLHF. The chain has TRBV5-1 and TRBJ1-6, with 8 bases matching TRBD1. Unmatched junction bases numbered 7, after V lost 4 bases and J lost 7 bases. From germline, CDR1 is SGHRS and CDR2 YFSETQ. CDR3 length: 15 residues.

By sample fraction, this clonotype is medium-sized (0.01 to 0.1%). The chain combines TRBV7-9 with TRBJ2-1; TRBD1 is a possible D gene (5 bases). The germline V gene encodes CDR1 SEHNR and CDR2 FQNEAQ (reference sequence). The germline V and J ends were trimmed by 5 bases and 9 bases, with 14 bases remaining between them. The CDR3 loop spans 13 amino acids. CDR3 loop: CASSLPWQGEQFF. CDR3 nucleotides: TGTGCCAGCAGCCTCCCGTGGCAGGGTGAGCAGTTCTTC.

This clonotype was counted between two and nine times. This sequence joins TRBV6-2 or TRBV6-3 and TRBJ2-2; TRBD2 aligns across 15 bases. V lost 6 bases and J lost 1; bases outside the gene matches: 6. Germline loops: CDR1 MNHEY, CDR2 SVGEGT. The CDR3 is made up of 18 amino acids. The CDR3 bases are TGTGCCAGCAGGAGGCGGACTAGCGGGAGGGAGAACACCGGGGAGCTGTTTTTT. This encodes CASRRRTSGRENTGELFF.

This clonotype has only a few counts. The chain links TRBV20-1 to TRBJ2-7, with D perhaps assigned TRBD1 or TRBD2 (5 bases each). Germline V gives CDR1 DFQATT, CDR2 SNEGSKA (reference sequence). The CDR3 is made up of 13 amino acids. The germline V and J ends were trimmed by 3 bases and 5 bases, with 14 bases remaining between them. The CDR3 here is CSASGAEVHEQYF. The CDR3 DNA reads TGCAGTGCTAGCGGGGCGGAGGTTCACGAGCAGTACTTC.

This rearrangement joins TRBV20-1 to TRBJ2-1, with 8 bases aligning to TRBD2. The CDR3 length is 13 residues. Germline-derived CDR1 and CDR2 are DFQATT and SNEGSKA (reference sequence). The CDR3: CSLTSGVYNEQFF. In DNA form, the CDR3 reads TGCAGCCTTACTAGCGGAGTCTACAATGAGCAGTTCTTC.